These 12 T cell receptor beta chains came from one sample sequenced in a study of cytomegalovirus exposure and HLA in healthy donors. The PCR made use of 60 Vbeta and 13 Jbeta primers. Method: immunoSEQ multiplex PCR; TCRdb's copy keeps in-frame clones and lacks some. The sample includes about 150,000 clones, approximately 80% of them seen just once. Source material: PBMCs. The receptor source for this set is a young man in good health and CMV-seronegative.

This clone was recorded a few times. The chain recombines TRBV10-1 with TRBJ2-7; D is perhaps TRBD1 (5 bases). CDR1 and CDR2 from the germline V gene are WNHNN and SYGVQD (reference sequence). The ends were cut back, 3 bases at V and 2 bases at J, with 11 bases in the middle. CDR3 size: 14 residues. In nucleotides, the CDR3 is TGCGCCAGCAGTGACACGACAGCTACCTACGAGCAGTACTTC. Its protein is CASSDTTATYEQYF.

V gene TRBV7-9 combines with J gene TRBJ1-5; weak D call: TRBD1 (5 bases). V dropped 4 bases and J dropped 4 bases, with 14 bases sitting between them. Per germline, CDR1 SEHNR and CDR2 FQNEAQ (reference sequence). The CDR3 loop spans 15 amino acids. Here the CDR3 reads CASSSQGSRNQPQHF. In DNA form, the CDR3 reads TGTGCCAGCAGCTCTCAGGGCTCCCGTAATCAGCCCCAGCATTTT.

Here the CDR3 DNA reads TGTGCCAGCAGTTTCCGACACCCTAGCAATCAGCCCCAGCATTTT. Protein: CASSFRHPSNQPQHF. The rearrangement links TRBV28 to TRBJ1-5; unclear D gene. This CDR3 contains 15 residues. V dropped 3 bases and J dropped 0 bases, with 9 bases sitting between them. In germline, CDR1 is MDHEN, CDR2 SYDVKM.

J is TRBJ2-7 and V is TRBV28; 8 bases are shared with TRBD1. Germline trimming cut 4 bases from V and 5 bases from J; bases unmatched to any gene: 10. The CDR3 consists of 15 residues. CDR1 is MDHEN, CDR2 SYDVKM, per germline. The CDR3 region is CASSSPKDRVDEQYF. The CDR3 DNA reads TGTGCCAGCAGTTCCCCCAAGGACAGGGTCGACGAGCAGTACTTC.

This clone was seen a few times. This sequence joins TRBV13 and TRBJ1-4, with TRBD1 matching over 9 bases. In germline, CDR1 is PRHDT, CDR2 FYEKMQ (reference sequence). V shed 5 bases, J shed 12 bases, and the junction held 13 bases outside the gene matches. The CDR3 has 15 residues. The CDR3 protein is CASSISGTGQGELFF. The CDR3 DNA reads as TGTGCCAGCAGCATTAGCGGGACAGGGCAGGGGGAACTGTTTTTT.

CDR3 in amino acids: CASSFSGIAKNIQYF. In DNA, the CDR3 is TGTGCCAGCAGCTTTAGCGGGATAGCCAAAAACATTCAGTACTTC. V is TRBV7-2 and J is TRBJ2-4, with 8 bases lining up with TRBD2. Per germline, CDR1 SGHTA and CDR2 FQGNSA. The CDR3 has 15 residues. V lost 3 bases to trimming and J lost 0 bases; unmatched junction nucleotides: 1.

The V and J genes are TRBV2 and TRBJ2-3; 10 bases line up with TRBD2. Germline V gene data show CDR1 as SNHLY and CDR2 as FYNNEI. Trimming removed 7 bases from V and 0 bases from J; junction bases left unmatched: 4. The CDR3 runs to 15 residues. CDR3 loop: CASIQTSGSTDTQYF. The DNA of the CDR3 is TGTGCCAGCATCCAGACTAGCGGGAGCACAGATACGCAGTATTTT. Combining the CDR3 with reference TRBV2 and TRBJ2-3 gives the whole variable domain EPEVTQTPSHQVTQMGQEVILRCVPISNHLYFYWYRQILGQKVEFLVSFYNNEISEKSEIFDDQFSVERPDGSNFTLKIRSTKLEDSAMYFCASIQTSGSTDTQYFGPGTRLTVL.

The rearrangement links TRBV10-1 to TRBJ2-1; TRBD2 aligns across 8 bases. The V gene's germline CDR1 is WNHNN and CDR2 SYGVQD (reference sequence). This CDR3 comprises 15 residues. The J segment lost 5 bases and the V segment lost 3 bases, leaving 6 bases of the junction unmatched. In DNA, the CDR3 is TGCGCCAGCAGTGAAGTTGGGCGGGAGGACAATGAGCAGTTCTTC. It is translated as CASSEVGREDNEQFF.

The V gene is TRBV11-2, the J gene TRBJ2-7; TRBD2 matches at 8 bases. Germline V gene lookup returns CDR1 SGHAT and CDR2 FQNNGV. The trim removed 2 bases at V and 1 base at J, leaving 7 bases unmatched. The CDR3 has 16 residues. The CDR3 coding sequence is TGTGCCAGCAGCTTAAGGTACGGGAGGGCGTCCTACGAGCAGTACTTC. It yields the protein CASSLRYGRASYEQYF.

The CDR3 nucleotides are TGCGCCAGCAGCCAGCGGAAGGGAGACACTTCTAGGCAGTACGAGCAGTACTTC. Translated: CASSQRKGDTSRQYEQYF. The chain recombines TRBV4-1 with TRBJ2-7; TRBD2 might be the D (5 bases). The CDR3 contains 18 residues. Germline CDR1 MGHRA, CDR2 YSYEKL. The V end was cut by 3 bases, the J end by 4 bases, with 25 bases between.

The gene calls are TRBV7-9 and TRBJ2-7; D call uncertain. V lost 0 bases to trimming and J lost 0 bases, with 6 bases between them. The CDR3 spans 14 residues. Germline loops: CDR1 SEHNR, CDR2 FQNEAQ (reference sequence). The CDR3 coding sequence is TGTGCCAGCAGCTTAGCGTCTAGCTCCTACGAGCAGTACTTC. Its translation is CASSLASSSYEQYF.

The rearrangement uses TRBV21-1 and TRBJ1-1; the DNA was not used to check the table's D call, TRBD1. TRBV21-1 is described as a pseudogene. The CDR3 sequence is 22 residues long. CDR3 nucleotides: TGTGCCAGCAGCAACCTCAACCCCCAGGGGGTTAACGGTCTTAAAATGAACACTGAAGCTTTCTTT. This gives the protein CASSNLNPQGVNGLKMNTEAFF.